The TCR beta chain described here comes from a study of beta chain features in type 1 diabetes. This clone was seen more than once but under ten times. The antigen remains unidentified. Study-wide results and limits: Significant though moderate, a shortening of TCRB CDR3s appeared in all four CD4+ subsets of Type 1 diabetes patients.

Of the isolated RNA, all was reverse transcribed, and so the sequenced material was expressed TCRB transcripts. Profiled with immunoSEQ multiplex PCR; TCRdb holds only in-frame clones, not every one. The table lists 350,000 to 450,000 clones, roughly 13% of them singletons. CDR1 and CDR2 (germline): SGHAT, FQNNGV. Trimming removed 2 bases from V and 0 bases from J, with 8 bases in between. This CDR3 has 14 residues. Post-sort purity exceeded 95% for all sorted populations. Sequencing input: naive CD4+ T cells from blood. The chain combines TRBV11-2 with TRBJ2-7; D is unresolved. The receptor was derived from a woman aged 18-29 years with type 1 diabetes. CDR3 sequence: CASSLIRSSYEQYF. The DNA of the CDR3 is TGTGCCAGCAGCTTAATCAGAAGCTCCTACGAGCAGTACTTC.